One and the same sample provided the 10 T cell receptor beta chains below, sequenced in a study of T cell changes during pregnancy in multiple sclerosis (dated by TCRdb to between 2018 and 2021). The method was the immunoSEQ multiplex PCR assay. TCRdb mirrors the immuneACCESS table, restricted to in-frame sequences. Some clones are absent from its copies; in checked studies, under half trace to an unresolved V gene, and the reason for the others is unknown. The sample includes about 38,000 clones, with about 94% observed a single time. The biggest ten clones account for approximately 0.42% of the sample. The sequencing here drew on CD4+ T cells from peripheral blood mononuclear cells, taken in the second trimester of pregnancy. The origin of the receptors is a female donor with multiple sclerosis, enrolled in a pregnancy study.

The rearrangement uses TRBV4-3 and TRBJ1-1, with D maybe TRBD1 (6 bases). Germline CDR1 reads LGHNA; CDR2 reads YSLEER. CDR3 length equals 15 residues. The germline V and J ends were trimmed by 6 bases and 4 bases, with 18 bases remaining between them. The CDR3 is CASRQGSVRGTEAFF. The DNA of the CDR3 is TGCGCCAGCAGACAGGGATCGGTTAGAGGCACTGAAGCTTTCTTT.

The CDR3: CASSGGGASGNTIYF. The CDR3 nucleotides read TGTGCCAGCAGCGGCGGGGGCGCTTCTGGAAACACCATATATTTT. V gene TRBV5-4 combines with J gene TRBJ1-3, with a possible D match to TRBD1 (6 bases). CDR1 and CDR2 (germline): SGHNT, YYREEE (reference sequence). Trimming pared 4 bases from V and 1 base from J, leaving 12 bases between. The CDR3 runs to 15 residues.

The rearrangement uses TRBV4-2 and TRBJ1-4; D call uncertain. Germline V gene sequence: CDR1 LGHNA, CDR2 YNFKEQ. Trimming left V 1 base short and J 5 bases short, with 17 bases between. The CDR3 contains 17 residues. The CDR3 region is CASSQVLRADENEKLFF. CDR3 coding DNA: TGTGCCAGCAGCCAAGTCTTAAGAGCGGATGAGAATGAAAAACTGTTTTTT.

The CDR3 loop is CASRRTSGTYEQYF. The DNA of the CDR3 is TGTGCCAGCAGACGGACTAGCGGAACCTACGAGCAGTACTTC. The chain couples TRBV7-2 to TRBJ2-7; 10 nucleotides match TRBD2. Trimming cost V 6 bases and J 2 bases; bases outside gene matches: 4. Germline lookup yields CDR1 SGHTA and CDR2 FQGNSA. The CDR3 totals 14 residues. The full variable domain, its missing parts supplied by reference TRBV7-2 and TRBJ2-7, is GAGVSQSPSNKVTEKGKDVELRCDPISGHTALYWYRQSLGQGLEFLIYFQGNSAPDKSGLPSDRFSAERTGGSVSTLTIQRTQQEDSAVYLCASRRTSGTYEQYFGPGTRLTVT.

The V gene is TRBV2, the J gene TRBJ2-7, with TRBD2 matching 9 bases. V lost 0 bases to trimming and J lost 2 bases; unmatched junction nucleotides: 2. The CDR3 contains 15 residues. CDR1 is SNHLY and CDR2 is FYNNEI in the germline V gene. CDR3 residues: CASSEASGRTYEQYF. In nucleotides, the CDR3 is TGTGCCAGCAGTGAAGCGAGCGGGAGGACCTACGAGCAGTACTTC.

This rearrangement joins TRBV19 to TRBJ1-2; 11 nucleotides line up with TRBD1. V lost 5 bases to trimming and J lost 8 bases; unmatched junction nucleotides: 10. CDR3 size: 15 residues. Per the germline V gene, CDR1 is LNHDA and CDR2 is SQIVND (reference sequence). This CDR3 is CASSGDRGYGEGYTF. CDR3 nucleotide sequence: TGTGCCAGTAGTGGGGACAGGGGGTACGGCGAGGGCTACACCTTC.

In this sample, this clone turned up once. V and J are TRBV29-1 and TRBJ2-7; D possibly corresponds to TRBD1 (6 bases). Between the trimmed V and J ends, which lost 3 bases and 5 bases, there was a span of 11 bases. The length of the CDR3 is 12 residues. Germline V gene lookup returns CDR1 SQVTM and CDR2 ANQGSEA. CDR3 sequence: CSVDKGVNEQYF. The CDR3 coding sequence is TGCAGCGTTGACAAGGGGGTCAACGAGCAGTACTTC.

The V call is TRBV27, the J call TRBJ1-1, with D unclear. This CDR3 comprises 15 residues. The V gene's germline CDR1 is MNHEY and CDR2 SMNVEV (reference sequence). The germline V and J ends were trimmed by 4 bases and 3 bases, with 15 bases remaining between them. CDR3 region: CASSSRSRLDTEAFF. As DNA, the CDR3 is TGTGCCAGCAGTTCTCGGTCGCGTTTGGACACTGAAGCTTTCTTT.

J is TRBJ2-7 and V is TRBV4-2, with 8 bases aligning to TRBD2. After removal of 4 bases from V and 3 bases from J, the junction contained 8 bases not matched to a gene. Germline lookup yields CDR1 LGHNA and CDR2 YNFKEQ. This CDR3 spans 15 amino acids. This CDR3 is CASSPMTSASYEQYF. The CDR3, as DNA: TGTGCCAGCAGCCCGATGACTAGCGCGAGCTACGAGCAGTACTTC.

This rearrangement joins TRBV5-8 to TRBJ1-3, with D unclear. Germline-derived CDR1 and CDR2 are SGHTS and YDEGEE. Trimming removed 2 bases at V and 9 bases at J, with 12 bases between. The CDR3 sequence is 13 residues long. The CDR3 region is CASSFGISGTIYF. The CDR3 DNA follows: TGTGCCAGCAGCTTTGGCATCTCGGGCACCATATATTTT.